Shown below are 19 T cell receptor beta chains from a single sample sequenced in a study of T cells in Graves' hyperthyroidism and ophthalmopathy. It was RNA transcripts that yielded the amplified TCR beta CDR3 regions. Carried out on the TCR CDR3, a first-round RT-PCR used the HTBI primer set. MiXCR, applied by TCRdb to the multiplex PCR reads, yields one record per CDR3 protein. There are fewer than 450,000 distinct CDR3 sequences in the sample; approximately 14% occur only once, and roughly 20% lies in the top ten. Sample: blood. The receptors originated from a woman in her sixties or seventies with Graves' ophthalmopathy.

This clonotype was seen a few times. The V and J genes are TRBV4-1 and TRBJ2-3; tentatively, D is TRBD2 (5 bases). Trimming cost V 0 bases and J 2 bases, with 12 bases left between them. Germline lookup yields CDR1 MGHRA and CDR2 YSYEKL. This CDR3 has 16 amino acids. CDR3 protein: CASSQDGGLPTDTQYF. The CDR3 nucleotides read TGCGCCAGCAGCCAAGATGGAGGCCTCCCCACAGATACGCAGTATTTT.

This clonotype was seen a handful of times. The chain employs TRBV20-1 and TRBJ2-1; weak D call: TRBD1 (5 bases). V was cut by 3 bases and J by 0 bases, with 12 bases left in between. Germline V gene lookup returns CDR1 DFQATT and CDR2 SNEGSKA (reference sequence). CDR3 size: 15 residues. This CDR3 is CSARGHWNSYNEQFF. The CDR3 DNA reads as TGCAGTGCTAGGGGGCACTGGAACTCCTACAATGAGCAGTTCTTC.

In this sample, this clonotype turned up many times. The J gene is TRBJ2-1, the V gene TRBV29-1; D unclear. V was shortened by 3 bases and J by 9 bases, with 6 bases between the two germline ends. The CDR3 loop spans 10 amino acids. Germline lookup yields CDR1 SQVTM and CDR2 ANQGSEA. CDR3 coding DNA: TGCAGCGTTGATGGCCTTGAGCAGTTCTTC. Amino acids: CSVDGLEQFF.

As concerns this clonotype: Because it lacks the conserved phenylalanine or tryptophan at the end, this CDR3 is likely a read error. The limits of the CDR3 on the DNA are not certain, so only TCRdb's listed CDR3 is given. This rearrangement joins TRBV7-2 to TRBJ2-5; the D call TRBD2 from the table was never checked on the DNA. A total of 13 residues make up the CDR3, ends included. The germline CDR1 and CDR2 sequences are SGHTA and FQGNSA. The CDR3 here is CASSLVAEETQYL.

This clonotype was picked up many times. The chain uses TRBV18 and TRBJ2-2, with no clear D. Between the trimmed V and J ends, which lost 3 bases and 0 bases, there was a span of 5 bases. The CDR3 is 14 amino acids. CDR1 and CDR2 (germline): KGHSH, LQKENI. In nucleotides, the CDR3 is TGTGCCAGCTCACCTAATACGAACACCGGGGAGCTGTTTTTT. It yields the protein CASSPNTNTGELFF.

The chain has TRBV12-3 or TRBV12-4 and TRBJ1-6; perhaps TRBD1 as D (5 bases). The CDR3 extends over 15 amino acids. Trimming shortened V by 6 bases and J by 7 bases, and 16 bases separated the two germline ends. This CDR3 is CASSRMQGRNSPLHF. Here the CDR3 DNA reads TGTGCCAGCAGCCGCATGCAGGGCAGGAATTCACCCCTCCACTTT.

The chain links TRBV19 to TRBJ2-7, with D perhaps TRBD2 (6 bases). Germline CDR1 is LNHDA and CDR2 is SQIVND (reference sequence). This CDR3 comprises 15 residues. The V and J ends lost 1 base and 2 bases respectively, with 12 bases between them. The CDR3 region is CASSIVRRGAYEQYF. In nucleotides, the CDR3 is TGTGCCAGTAGTATAGTTCGGCGGGGAGCCTACGAGCAGTACTTC.

This clonotype has a count of ten or more. The chain recombines TRBV6-4 with TRBJ2-7; possibly TRBD1 for D (5 bases). CDR1 and CDR2 from the germline V gene are MRHNA and SNTAGT. Trimming removed 2 bases at V and 2 bases at J, with 16 bases between. The CDR3 is made up of 16 amino acids. The CDR3 bases are TGTGCCAGCAGTGACCCACAGGAAGATTACCCCTACGAGCAGTACTTC. Its protein product is CASSDPQEDYPYEQYF.

This clonotype came up many times. The chain has TRBV28 and TRBJ2-1; no clear D gene. The V gene's germline CDR1 is MDHEN and CDR2 SYDVKM. The CDR3 is 13 amino acids. Trimming pared 2 bases from V and 9 bases from J, leaving 11 bases between. CDR3 amino acids: CASSLGAFGEQFF. CDR3 coding DNA: TGTGCCAGCAGTTTAGGTGCGTTTGGTGAGCAGTTCTTC.

Of note for this clonotype: A much larger clone differs by one base, so this may be a read error. V and J are TRBV3-1 and TRBJ2-7; D call uncertain. Germline CDR1 and CDR2: LGHDT and YNNKEL (reference sequence). This CDR3 region has 13 residues. The CDR3 spells CVSSQEGRSEQYF. The CDR3 DNA reads as TGTGTCAGCAGCCAAGAAGGTAGATCCGAGCAGTACTTC.

This clonotype was seen at least ten times. The chain uses TRBV27 and TRBJ2-7; 10 bases agree with TRBD2. Germline lookup yields CDR1 MNHEY and CDR2 SMNVEV (reference sequence). V was pared by 4 bases and J by 5 bases, with 8 bases of the junction left unmatched. The CDR3 length is 15 residues. Here the CDR3 DNA reads TGTGCCAGCAGTTCTCTACTAGCGGGGAACCACGAGCAGTACTTC. Translating it yields CASSSLLAGNHEQYF.

The V gene is TRBV7-8, the J gene TRBJ2-1; 12 bases line up with TRBD2. CDR1 and CDR2 from the germline V gene are SGHVS and FQNEAQ. Trimming at V came to 5 bases and at J to 9 bases, leaving 5 bases not matched to a gene. The CDR3 totals 14 residues. The CDR3 spells CASSRLAGVFEQFF. The CDR3 DNA reads as TGTGCCAGCAGCCGACTAGCGGGAGTTTTTGAGCAGTTCTTC.

V gene TRBV2 combines with J gene TRBJ2-6; 14 bases are shared with TRBD2. The CDR3 totals 19 residues. Germline CDR1 SNHLY, CDR2 FYNNEI. Losses at the gene ends were 3 bases for V and 2 bases for J; bases not matched to a gene: 6. The CDR3 here is CASSDLGLAGGPGANVLTF. The DNA of the CDR3 is TGTGCCAGCAGTGACCTCGGACTAGCGGGAGGTCCTGGGGCCAACGTCCTGACTTTC.

This clonotype was counted many times. This sequence joins TRBV5-8 and TRBJ2-7; 8 bases line up with TRBD2. Per germline, CDR1 SGHTS and CDR2 YDEGEE. CDR3 length: 17 amino acids. Trimming at V came to 0 bases and at J to 2 bases, leaving 10 bases not matched to a gene. In nucleotides, the CDR3 is TGTGCCAGCAGCTTGGCCTTGGGATCGGGGGGGCCCTACGAGCAGTACTTC. As protein: CASSLALGSGGPYEQYF.

This clonotype was seen only a few times. The genes are TRBV30 and TRBJ2-3; D not resolved. CDR1 GTSNPN and CDR2 SVGIG come from the germline V gene (reference sequence). This CDR3 contains 11 residues. Trimming stripped 5 bases from V and 9 bases from J, with 12 bases between. CDR3 amino acids: CAWASRETQYF. The CDR3 region has the DNA TGTGCCTGGGCGAGCCGTGAAACGCAGTATTTT. The full variable domain, its missing parts supplied by reference TRBV30 and TRBJ2-3, is SQTIHQWPATLVQPVGSPLSLECTVEGTSNPNLYWYRQAAGRGLQLLFYSVGIGQISSEVPQNLSASRPQDRQFILSSKKLLLSDSGFYLCAWASRETQYFGPGTRLTVL.

Many counts were recorded for this clonotype. The chain is built from TRBV5-1 and TRBJ1-1; D is unclear. Deletions cut 0 bases from V and 5 bases from J, with 11 bases between. CDR3 length equals 14 residues. Germline V gene lookup returns CDR1 SGHRS and CDR2 YFSETQ. Here the CDR3 reads CASSLVGMGTEAFF. As DNA, the CDR3 is TGCGCCAGCAGCTTGGTAGGGATGGGAACTGAAGCTTTCTTT.

This clonotype was seen ten or more times. The V and J genes are TRBV6-1 and TRBJ2-7; D possibly corresponds to TRBD2 (5 bases). Germline assignment: CDR1 MNHNS and CDR2 SASEGT. The CDR3 contains 12 residues. Trimming cost V 6 bases and J 5 bases, with 11 bases left between them. The CDR3 protein is CASRVGENEQYF. The CDR3 coding sequence is TGTGCCAGCAGGGTGGGAGAAAACGAGCAGTACTTC.

This clonotype was counted at least ten times. This rearrangement joins TRBV12-3 or TRBV12-4 to TRBJ1-1, with D maybe TRBD1 (5 bases). V dropped 3 bases and J dropped 1 base, with 6 bases sitting between them. The CDR3 extends over 13 amino acids. The CDR3 region is CASSFGGNTEAFF. In nucleotides, the CDR3 is TGTGCCAGCAGTTTTGGGGGGAACACTGAAGCTTTCTTT.

This clonotype turned up a few times. Just one base apart from a much larger clone, this may be a read error. The V and J genes are TRBV11-3 and TRBJ2-3, with TRBD2 matching 10 bases. The CDR3 has 14 amino acids. Germline V lookup: CDR1 SGHNT, CDR2 YENEEA. V shed 7 bases, J shed 1 base, and the junction held 2 bases outside the gene matches. The CDR3 reads CASILAGGTDTQYF. In DNA form, the CDR3 reads TGTGCCAGCATCCTAGCGGGAGGCACAGATACGCAGTATTTT. Variable domain in full (rest from reference TRBV11-3 and TRBJ2-3): EAGVVQSPRYKIIEKKQPVAFWCNPISGHNTLYWYLQNLGQGPELLIRYENEEAVDDSQLPKDRFSAERLKGVDSTLKIQPAELGDSAVYLCASILAGGTDTQYFGPGTRLTVL.